Below are 5 T cell receptor beta chains sequenced from a single sample in a study of blood T cell repertoires in COVID-19. Some clones are missing from TCRdb's copy, which holds only in-frame ones; the method was immunoSEQ multiplex PCR. The sample lists 200,000 to 300,000 clones; around nine tenths were seen once. The specimen was peripheral blood. The receptors originated from a man in his forties who had recovered from COVID-19.

Only one count was recorded for this clone. The chain recombines TRBV18 with TRBJ1-4; D may be TRBD1 (5 bases). Deletions cut 2 bases from V and 8 bases from J, with 12 bases between. This CDR3 is built from 14 residues. Germline V gene data show CDR1 as KGHSH and CDR2 as LQKENI. CDR3 protein: CASSPAGGREKLFF. CDR3 DNA: TGTGCCAGCTCACCAGCTGGGGGGAGAGAAAAACTGTTTTTT.

The rearrangement joins TRBV9 to TRBJ2-3; a possible D gene is TRBD1 (6 bases). The CDR3 covers 17 residues. V lost 4 bases and J lost 0, with 18 bases in between. Germline values: CDR1 SGDLS, CDR2 YYNGEE. CDR3 protein: CASSSNPRGPSTDTQYF. The DNA of the CDR3 is TGTGCCAGCAGCTCCAACCCCAGGGGTCCGAGCACAGATACGCAGTATTTT.

This clone has more than one count but fewer than ten. The chain combines TRBV28 with TRBJ2-1; maybe TRBD2 (5 bases). V dropped 3 bases and J dropped 9 bases, with 18 bases sitting between them. Looked up from germline, CDR1 is MDHEN and CDR2 is SYDVKM. The length of the CDR3 is 15 residues. DNA of the CDR3: TGTGCCAGCAGTTTTCAGAGGGTGAGGATCGGTGAGCAGTTCTTC. Protein sequence: CASSFQRVRIGEQFF.

The CDR3 DNA reads as TGCGCCAGCAGCCAAGATGGGGGGGTTGGGAACCCTAATGAAAAACTGTTTTTT. The encoded protein is CASSQDGGVGNPNEKLFF. The V and J genes are TRBV4-3 and TRBJ1-4; a possible D gene is TRBD1 (5 bases). The CDR3 length is 18 residues. Trimming stripped 0 bases from V and 3 bases from J, with 17 bases between. The germline V gene encodes CDR1 LGHNA and CDR2 YSLEER.

This sequence joins TRBV27 and TRBJ2-7; D may be TRBD2 (7 bases). Trimming took off 7 bases at V and 4 bases at J, with 17 bases between the two ends. The CDR3 is 14 residues long. Per germline, CDR1 MNHEY and CDR2 SMNVEV (reference sequence). CDR3 nucleotide sequence: TGTGCCAGCACCTCAAGAGGGGGGGCTTACGAGCAGTACTTC. Translating gives CASTSRGGAYEQYF.